A single sample is the source of the 15 T cell receptor beta chains below, sequenced in a study of identical twins. From the 5' RACE reads, TCRdb called clonotypes with MiXCR, one entry per CDR3 protein. The sample has roughly 1,500,000 distinct CDR3 sequences, about 30% seen once. The sequencing input was cord blood. The receptors stem from a newborn girl in good health.

The chain employs TRBV12-3 or TRBV12-4 and TRBJ2-3; no reliable D call. This CDR3 spans 14 amino acids. With 8 bases removed from V and 2 bases from J, the gap between germline ends came to 14 bases. CDR3 loop: CASRPKGLTDTQYF. For the CDR3, the DNA is TGTGCCAGCCGCCCTAAGGGCCTCACAGATACGCAGTATTTT.

This clonotype was recorded many times. This chain joins TRBV24-1 and TRBJ2-1; D not resolved. Germline lookup yields CDR1 KGHDR and CDR2 SFDVKD. The CDR3 has 11 amino acids. Deletions cut 8 bases from V and 6 bases from J, with 7 bases between. The CDR3 loop reads CATIPSNEQFF. The CDR3 region has the DNA TGTGCCACCATCCCCAGCAATGAGCAGTTCTTC.

The sample holds a few counts of this clonotype. The genes are TRBV10-3 and TRBJ2-7; 8 positions agree with TRBD2. The length of the CDR3 is 15 residues. Germline V CDR1 and CDR2: ENHRY, SYGVKD. V lost 2 bases to trimming and J lost 0 bases; unmatched junction nucleotides: 3. The CDR3 sequence: CAISERGGSSYEQYF. The DNA for the CDR3 is TGTGCCATCAGTGAGCGGGGGGGGAGCTCCTACGAGCAGTACTTC.

This chain joins TRBV3-1 and TRBJ2-3; 7 bases line up with TRBD1. CDR1 and CDR2 from the germline V gene are LGHDT and YNNKEL (reference sequence). The CDR3 covers 13 residues. V shed 4 bases and J 7 bases; nucleotides not matched to a gene: 5. The CDR3 coding sequence is TGTGCCAGCAGCCGGGACAGCTCTAATACGCAGTATTTT. It specifies CASSRDSSNTQYF.

The chain carries TRBV24-1 and TRBJ1-2; D ambiguous. The CDR3 is 14 residues long. Germline V gives CDR1 KGHDR, CDR2 SFDVKD. Trimming cost V 6 bases and J 1 base, with 11 bases left between them. The CDR3 loop is CATSPKSDNYGYTF. In DNA, the CDR3 is TGTGCCACCAGTCCGAAGTCTGATAACTATGGCTACACCTTC.

This chain connects TRBV21-1 to TRBJ1-5. TRBV21-1 is tagged as a pseudogene. The CDR3 is 16 amino acids. The CDR3 DNA follows: TGTGCCAGCAGCAATACCAGACCGGCTTCCAATCAGCCCCAGCATTTT. This sequence encodes CASSNTRPASNQPQHF.

The chain links TRBV4-2 to TRBJ2-7, with 7 bases aligning to TRBD2. Germline lookup yields CDR1 LGHNA and CDR2 YNFKEQ. The CDR3 runs 16 residues. V lost 2 bases to trimming and J lost 7 bases; unmatched junction nucleotides: 14. CDR3 sequence: CASSQKPAGYGNEQYF. CDR3 nucleotide sequence: TGTGCCAGCAGCCAAAAGCCAGCGGGATATGGCAATGAGCAGTACTTC.

Only a few counts were recorded for this clonotype. V and J are TRBV25-1 and TRBJ2-7; TRBD1 matches at 10 bases. Trimming removed 4 bases from V and 4 bases from J; junction bases left unmatched: 7. The germline V gene encodes CDR1 MGHDK and CDR2 SYGVNS. The CDR3 loop spans 15 amino acids. CDR3 in DNA: TGTGCCAGCAGTGTCTCGGGGACAGGGGCTTACGAGCAGTACTTC. Translated: CASSVSGTGAYEQYF.

The chain links TRBV10-3 to TRBJ2-4; the match to TRBD2 covers 8 bases. This CDR3 comprises 15 residues. Losses at the gene ends were 4 bases for V and 13 bases for J; bases not matched to a gene: 15. Germline V CDR1 and CDR2: ENHRY, SYGVKD. CDR3 residues: CAISGWTSIFDEQYF. The CDR3 bases are TGTGCCATCAGTGGGTGGACTAGCATTTTCGATGAGCAGTACTTC.

The sample holds a few counts of this clonotype. The rearrangement uses TRBV24-1 and TRBJ2-3, with D possibly matching TRBD1 (5 bases). This CDR3 contains 14 residues. The germline CDR1 and CDR2 sequences are KGHDR and SFDVKD. Trimming took 3 bases from V and 4 from J, leaving 10 bases between them. DNA for the CDR3: TGTGCCACCAGTGATCAGGGTAGTCCAGATACGCAGTATTTT. Its translation: CATSDQGSPDTQYF.

This sequence joins TRBV4-1 and TRBJ2-6, with D possibly being TRBD1 (5 bases). The germline CDR1 and CDR2 sequences are MGHRA and YSYEKL. The CDR3 is 17 amino acids. Trimming removed 1 base from V and 0 bases from J, with 10 bases in between. This CDR3 reads CASSQVSQGSGANVLTF. For the CDR3, the DNA is TGCGCCAGCAGCCAAGTTTCCCAGGGCTCTGGGGCCAACGTCCTGACTTTC.

Ten or more counts support this clonotype. The rearrangement links TRBV28 to TRBJ2-1; D uncertain. Deletions cut 5 bases from V and 9 bases from J, with 8 bases between. The CDR3 runs 11 residues. CDR1 and CDR2 from the germline V gene are MDHEN and SYDVKM. The chain's CDR3 is CASSLFSEQFF. The DNA for the CDR3 is TGTGCCAGCAGTCTCTTTTCTGAGCAGTTCTTC.

Only one count was recorded for this clonotype. The chain combines TRBV9 with TRBJ2-1; D call uncertain. The ends were cut back, 4 bases at V and 9 bases at J, with 11 bases in the middle. The CDR3 runs 12 residues. Germline CDR1 reads SGDLS; CDR2 reads YYNGEE. This CDR3 reads CASSSRSLEQFF. CDR3 bases: TGTGCCAGCAGCTCCCGGTCGCTTGAGCAGTTCTTC.

This clonotype was seen many times. The V call is TRBV12-3 or TRBV12-4, the J call TRBJ2-3; TRBD1 aligns across 8 bases. The CDR3 spans 12 residues. Trimming took 4 bases from V and 6 from J; bases not matched to a gene: 0. CDR3 residues: CASSWDRDTQYF. The DNA of the CDR3 is TGTGCCAGCAGTTGGGACAGGGATACGCAGTATTTT.

V and J are TRBV6-6 and TRBJ2-5; D is possibly TRBD1 (5 bases). Germline V gene lookup returns CDR1 MNHNY and CDR2 SVGAGI (reference sequence). CDR3 length equals 14 residues. The V gene lost 0 bases and the J gene lost 5 bases, with 10 bases spanning the gap. CDR3 protein: CASSYSSWGETQYF. The DNA for the CDR3 is TGTGCCAGCAGTTACTCGTCCTGGGGCGAGACCCAGTACTTC.